The 19 T cell receptor beta chains presented below share a single source sample, sequenced in a study of T-cell memory formation after mild COVID-19. TCRdb passed the 5' RACE reads through MiXCR, listing each CDR3 protein once. Of around 510,000 distinct CDR3 sequences in the sample, about 20% are singletons; the top ten hold around 7.7%. What was sequenced was PBMCs or a T cell subset sorted from them (not recorded which). All receptors derive from an adult woman who had mild COVID-19 (a few samples of this study predate the infection). Cell type and time point are not known.

This clonotype was seen more than once but under ten times. This chain links TRBV5-1 with TRBJ2-1; D is unresolved. The ends were cut back, 5 bases at V and 8 bases at J, with 14 bases in the middle. The CDR3 has 13 amino acids. Germline values: CDR1 SGHRS, CDR2 YFSETQ. CDR3 residues: CASRDQIEDEQFF. The CDR3 DNA sequence: TGCGCCAGCAGGGACCAAATCGAGGATGAGCAGTTCTTC. Full variable domain (outside the CDR3, taken from reference TRBV5-1 and TRBJ2-1): KAGVTQTPRYLIKTRGQQVTLSCSPISGHRSVSWYQQTPGQGLQFLFEYFSETQRNKGNFPGRFSGRQFSNSRSEMNVSTLELGDSALYLCASRDQIEDEQFFGPGTRLTVL.

This sequence joins TRBV5-6 and TRBJ2-3, with unresolved D. This CDR3 has 18 residues. The V end lost 0 bases, the J end lost 0 bases, and 17 bases lay between the germline ends. Germline V gives CDR1 SGHDT, CDR2 YYEEEE. CDR3 bases: TGTGCCAGCAGCTTGGAGCGTTTGGCGCGGCGTAGCACAGATACGCAGTATTTT. It encodes CASSLERLARRSTDTQYF.

The sample holds one count of this clonotype. The gene calls are TRBV5-6 and TRBJ2-3, with D possibly being TRBD1 (5 bases). The CDR3 length is 14 residues. V lost 1 base and J lost 4, with 10 bases in between. Per the germline V gene, CDR1 is SGHDT and CDR2 is YYEEEE. As DNA, the CDR3 is TGTGCCAGCAGCTTGTTGCAGGGCTCAGATACGCAGTATTTT. Protein sequence: CASSLLQGSDTQYF.

This chain uses TRBV11-2 with TRBJ2-3; tentative D call: TRBD2 (6 bases). Germline lookup yields CDR1 SGHAT and CDR2 FQNNGV. The CDR3 runs 16 residues. The V gene lost 1 base and the J gene lost 1 base, with 12 bases spanning the gap. The CDR3 DNA reads TGTGCCAGCAGCTTAGTCCCGGGGGAAGGCACAGATACGCAGTATTTT. It codes for CASSLVPGEGTDTQYF.

This clonotype appeared a few times. V usage is TRBV5-1 and J usage is TRBJ2-5; 8 bases align to TRBD1. Germline CDR1 SGHRS, CDR2 YFSETQ. V lost 5 bases to trimming and J lost 5 bases; unmatched junction nucleotides: 5. The CDR3 contains 13 residues. The CDR3 loop reads CASRGDRMETQYF. Written as DNA, the CDR3 is TGCGCCAGCAGGGGGGACAGGATGGAGACCCAGTACTTC.

The V call is TRBV15, the J call TRBJ2-2; TRBD2 might be the D (5 bases). This CDR3 has 14 residues. In germline, CDR1 is LNHNV, CDR2 YYDKDF (reference sequence). With 5 bases removed from V and 0 bases from J, the gap between germline ends came to 7 bases. CDR3 sequence reads: CATSPGANTGELFF. In nucleotides, the CDR3 is TGTGCCACCAGCCCCGGGGCGAACACCGGGGAGCTGTTTTTT.

This clonotype appeared many times. This chain links TRBV12-3 or TRBV12-4 with TRBJ1-2; D unresolved. The ends were cut back, 3 bases at V and 4 bases at J, with 6 bases in the middle. The CDR3 extends over 12 amino acids. CDR3 coding DNA: TGTGCCAGCAGTTTGGGCCCCTATGGCTACACCTTC. Amino acids: CASSLGPYGYTF.

The sample holds a few counts of this clonotype. J is TRBJ1-2 and V is TRBV12-3 or TRBV12-4; TRBD1 might be the D (5 bases). The CDR3 extends over 15 amino acids. V gave up 2 bases and J gave up 7 bases, with 17 bases separating them. CDR3 sequence reads: CASSLQGQGRGGYTF. CDR3 nucleotide sequence: TGTGCCAGCAGTTTACAGGGCCAGGGTAGGGGTGGCTACACCTTC.

This clonotype was counted only a few times. The rearrangement links TRBV7-6 to TRBJ2-3, with 8 nucleotides matching TRBD2. Germline values: CDR1 SGHVS, CDR2 FNYEAQ. Germline trimming cut 0 bases from V and 2 bases from J; bases unmatched to any gene: 4. The CDR3 has 16 amino acids. CDR3 protein: CASSLASGGITDTQYF. CDR3 nucleotide sequence: TGTGCCAGCAGCTTAGCCAGCGGGGGCATCACAGATACGCAGTATTTT.

The J gene is TRBJ1-2, the V gene TRBV3-1, with no clear D. The CDR3 contains 13 residues. Trimming removed 3 bases from V and 4 bases from J, with 9 bases in between. From germline, CDR1 is LGHDT and CDR2 YNNKEL (reference sequence). The CDR3 DNA reads as TGTGCCAGCAGCCAGGCTGGGAGCTATGGCTACACCTTC. As protein: CASSQAGSYGYTF.

The chain joins TRBV5-1 to TRBJ2-1; TRBD2 aligns across 11 bases. Germline trimming cut 5 bases from V and 7 bases from J; bases unmatched to any gene: 11. Germline V CDR1 and CDR2: SGHRS, YFSETQ. The CDR3 is 16 residues long. The chain's CDR3 is CASRITSGRSKNEQFF. CDR3 sequence (DNA): TGCGCCAGCAGAATTACTAGCGGGAGATCGAAAAATGAGCAGTTCTTC.

This clonotype was found a few times. The V and J genes are TRBV15 and TRBJ2-7, with TRBD1 matching 10 bases. CDR3 size: 16 residues. Germline V gives CDR1 LNHNV, CDR2 YYDKDF (reference sequence). V lost 0 bases and J lost 4; bases outside the gene matches: 6. The CDR3 DNA is TGTGCCACCAGCAGAGATCGGGGGACAGGGGAGTACGAGCAGTACTTC. Translating gives CATSRDRGTGEYEQYF.

The chain employs TRBV15 and TRBJ1-3; the D is unclear. The CDR3 is 16 residues long. From germline, CDR1 is LNHNV and CDR2 YYDKDF (reference sequence). The V end lost 5 bases, the J end lost 2 bases, and 16 bases lay between the germline ends. The CDR3 coding sequence is TGTGCCACCAGCTCTGGCCGCCTAGACGCTGGAAACACCATATATTTT. Residues: CATSSGRLDAGNTIYF.

This clonotype was observed a few times. The V call is TRBV11-2, the J call TRBJ2-1, with TRBD2 identical over 7 bases. This CDR3 contains 16 residues. Germline V lookup: CDR1 SGHAT, CDR2 FQNNGV. The junction had 11 bases not matched to a gene; V was cut back by 5 bases and J by 4 bases. CDR3: CASSPTTGLLYNEQFF. CDR3 DNA sequence: TGTGCCAGCAGCCCAACGACGGGACTACTTTACAATGAGCAGTTCTTC. Together with reference TRBV11-2 and TRBJ2-1, the CDR3 gives the full variable domain: EAGVAQSPRYKIIEKRQSVAFWCNPISGHATLYWYQQILGQGPKLLIQFQNNGVVDDSQLPKDRFSAERLKGVDSTLKIQPAKLEDSAVYLCASSPTTGLLYNEQFFGPGTRLTVL.

The chain carries TRBV6-1 and TRBJ2-3; D gene ambiguous. Germline loops: CDR1 MNHNS, CDR2 SASEGT. Deletions cut 2 bases from V and 5 bases from J, with 5 bases between. There are 12 residues in the CDR3. The CDR3 DNA is TGTGCCAGCAGTGAAAATCTAGATACGCAGTATTTT. Translated: CASSENLDTQYF.

This clonotype appeared many times. The rearrangement links TRBV29-1 to TRBJ1-2, with TRBD1 identical over 8 bases. Unmatched junction bases numbered 3, after V lost 1 base and J lost 5 bases. Germline lookup yields CDR1 SQVTM and CDR2 ANQGSEA. This CDR3 has 13 residues. The DNA of the CDR3 is TGCAGCGTTGAAGGGACAGGGCCTTATGGCTACACCTTC. Amino acids: CSVEGTGPYGYTF.

The J gene is TRBJ1-4, the V gene TRBV7-8; maybe TRBD1 (5 bases). Germline CDR1 SGHVS, CDR2 FQNEAQ. V lost 2 bases to trimming and J lost 3 bases, with 13 bases between them. CDR3 size: 16 residues. CDR3 amino acids: CASSLSGTGANEKLFF. The CDR3 DNA follows: TGTGCCAGCAGCTTAAGCGGGACCGGCGCTAATGAAAAACTGTTTTTT.

In its sample, this clonotype was seen many times. The V gene is TRBV24-1, the J gene TRBJ2-2; weak D call: TRBD1 (5 bases). Trimming removed 4 bases from V and 3 bases from J, with 14 bases in between. Germline V lookup: CDR1 KGHDR, CDR2 SFDVKD. The CDR3 has 16 residues. CDR3 coding DNA: TGTGCCACCAGTGACCAATCGGCCAGGGACACCGGGGAGCTGTTTTTT. This codes for CATSDQSARDTGELFF.

The genes are TRBV4-3 and TRBJ2-5; no definite D call. The CDR3 has 13 residues. Looked up from germline, CDR1 is LGHNA and CDR2 is YSLEER. Trimming removed 0 bases from V and 4 bases from J, with 6 bases in between. CDR3 coding DNA: TGCGCCAGCAGCCAAGATATGGCAGAGACCCAGTACTTC. Encoded protein: CASSQDMAETQYF.